These 28 T cell receptor beta chains were all obtained from the same sample, sequenced in a study of T cells in Graves' hyperthyroidism and ophthalmopathy. TCR beta CDR3 region amplification was performed from RNA transcripts. First-round RT-PCR with HTBI primers amplified the TCR CDR3 region. TCRdb ran MiXCR on the multiplex PCR reads and lists one entry per CDR3 protein. Of about 250,000 distinct CDR3 sequences in the sample, around 24% were seen once. The sequencing input was blood. These receptors all come from a woman between 35 and 50 years old with Graves' ophthalmopathy.

Many counts were recorded for this clonotype. The CDR3 bases are TGCGCCAGCAGCAGGACTAGTGATATCTACGAGCAGTACTTC. This gives the protein CASSRTSDIYEQYF. The chain links TRBV5-1 to TRBJ2-7; TRBD2 agrees at 7 bases. The CDR3 runs to 14 residues. The V gene end was trimmed by 4 bases and the J gene end by 3 bases; junction bases not matched to a gene: 7. Per the germline V gene, CDR1 is SGHRS and CDR2 is YFSETQ.

The chain employs TRBV6-1 and TRBJ2-7; D unresolved. Looked up from germline, CDR1 is MNHNS and CDR2 is SASEGT. The V and J ends lost 6 bases and 0 bases respectively, with 9 bases between them. The CDR3 consists of 13 residues. The CDR3 here is CASSQAISYEQYF. Here the CDR3 DNA reads TGTGCCAGCAGCCAGGCGATCTCCTACGAGCAGTACTTC.

The chain couples TRBV20-1 to TRBJ2-5; tentatively, D is TRBD2 (6 bases). This CDR3 is 15 amino acids long. Germline CDR1 DFQATT, CDR2 SNEGSKA (reference sequence). Trimming removed 2 bases at V and 1 base at J, with 14 bases between. The CDR3 reads CSARTQTRGQETQYF. The CDR3 coding sequence is TGCAGTGCTAGAACCCAGACTAGAGGCCAAGAGACCCAGTACTTC.

The V gene is TRBV6-1, the J gene TRBJ2-7, with TRBD2 matching 10 bases. V was clipped by 5 bases and J by 5 bases; unmatched bases: 9. This CDR3 contains 15 residues. Per the germline V gene, CDR1 is MNHNS and CDR2 is SASEGT. The CDR3 protein is CASSRSGRARNEQYF. The DNA of the CDR3 is TGTGCCAGCAGTAGGAGCGGGAGGGCTCGCAACGAGCAGTACTTC.

This clonotype was seen many times. The V call is TRBV28, the J call TRBJ1-1, with D possibly matching TRBD1 (5 bases). CDR3 length: 12 residues. CDR1 is MDHEN and CDR2 is SYDVKM in the germline V gene. With 2 bases removed from V and 11 bases from J, the gap between germline ends came to 12 bases. This chain's CDR3 is CASSLRGLVAFF. The CDR3 DNA sequence: TGTGCCAGCAGTTTAAGGGGATTGGTCGCTTTCTTT.

This clonotype appeared many times. This sequence joins TRBV7-2 and TRBJ2-7; 11 bases are shared with TRBD2. Germline V gene sequence: CDR1 SGHTA, CDR2 FQGNSA. The CDR3 covers 14 residues. The trim removed 5 bases at V and 7 bases at J, leaving 7 bases unmatched. CDR3 in DNA: TGTGCCAGCAGCCCGGGACTAGCGGCGGGGGAGCAGTACTTC. It is translated as CASSPGLAAGEQYF.

This clonotype was seen only a few times. This chain connects TRBV3-1 to TRBJ1-2; D is undetermined. V lost 4 bases and J 3 bases, leaving 9 bases between the germline ends. The CDR3 is made up of 13 amino acids. The germline V gene encodes CDR1 LGHDT and CDR2 YNNKEL (reference sequence). The CDR3 coding sequence is TGTGCCAGCAGCCCCCGGCGGGACTATGGCTACACCTTC. Translation gives CASSPRRDYGYTF.

This clonotype occurred many times. The chain is built from TRBV4-1 and TRBJ2-7, with 9 bases matching TRBD2. The ends lost 0 bases at V and 2 bases at J; junction bases unmatched: 5. Germline CDR1 is MGHRA and CDR2 is YSYEKL. The CDR3 has 16 residues. As DNA, the CDR3 is TGCGCCAGCAGCCAAGATATAGCGGGAGTTACCTACGAGCAGTACTTC. It is translated as CASSQDIAGVTYEQYF.

The CDR3 region has the DNA TGTGCCACCAGCAGAGGCGGTGCAGGGTACCAAGAGACCCAGTACTTC. Its protein product is CATSRGGAGYQETQYF. The chain carries TRBV15 and TRBJ2-5, with a possible D match to TRBD1 (5 bases). This CDR3 has 16 amino acids. The V gene's germline CDR1 is LNHNV and CDR2 YYDKDF (reference sequence). V was pared by 1 base and J by 0 bases, with 12 bases between. Full variable domain (remainder filled in from reference TRBV15 and TRBJ2-5): DAMVIQNPRYQVTQFGKPVTLSCSQTLNHNVMYWYQQKSSQAPKLLFHYYDKDFNNEADTPDNFQSRRPNTSFCFLDIRSPGLGDTAMYLCATSRGGAGYQETQYFGPGTRLLVL.

Many counts were recorded for this clonotype. The chain carries TRBV2 and TRBJ1-1; D not resolved. Trimming removed 3 bases at V and 7 bases at J, with 12 bases between. The CDR3 runs 13 residues. CDR1 is SNHLY and CDR2 is FYNNEI in the germline V gene. The DNA for the CDR3 is TGTGCCAGCAGTGAGCCAGGATTAAATGAAGCTTTCTTT. Its protein is CASSEPGLNEAFF.

This clonotype has ten or more counts. The chain employs TRBV4-2 and TRBJ2-2; D is perhaps TRBD2 (6 bases). Trimming removed 5 bases from V and 3 bases from J, with 10 bases in between. The CDR3 is 14 amino acids. Germline-derived CDR1 and CDR2 are LGHNA and YNFKEQ. The CDR3 here is CASSYWEDTGELFF. DNA for the CDR3: TGTGCCAGCAGCTATTGGGAGGACACCGGGGAGCTGTTTTTT.

V is TRBV6-1 and J is TRBJ2-5; no definite D call. This CDR3 region has 16 residues. Trimming stripped 0 bases from V and 5 bases from J, with 16 bases between. Germline V gene data show CDR1 as MNHNS and CDR2 as SASEGT. The chain's CDR3 is CASSEAADGLSETQYF. In nucleotides, the CDR3 is TGTGCCAGCAGTGAAGCGGCCGACGGGCTTAGTGAGACCCAGTACTTC.

This clonotype came up many times. The rearrangement uses TRBV9 and TRBJ2-5, with 8 bases lining up with TRBD2. J lost 5 bases, V lost 6 bases, and 12 bases had no gene match. Germline-derived CDR1 and CDR2 are SGDLS and YYNGEE. This CDR3 spans 15 amino acids. The DNA of the CDR3 is TGTGCCAGCACCTCGGGGGGGGGCCCCAGGGAGACCCAGTACTTC. Translating gives CASTSGGGPRETQYF.

The table lists this clonotype with many counts. The gene calls are TRBV7-6 and TRBJ2-7, with 11 bases matching TRBD1. Losses at the gene ends were 5 bases for V and 2 bases for J; bases not matched to a gene: 8. The V gene's germline CDR1 is SGHVS and CDR2 FNYEAQ. The CDR3 has 16 amino acids. The chain's CDR3 is CASSPVPGQGAYEQYF. The CDR3, as DNA: TGTGCCAGCAGCCCTGTCCCGGGACAGGGGGCCTACGAGCAGTACTTC.

This clonotype was seen repeatedly, ten times or more. J is TRBJ2-7 and V is TRBV4-2; 7 bases line up with TRBD1. Germline values: CDR1 LGHNA, CDR2 YNFKEQ. With V trimmed by 1 base and J by 1 base, 10 bases remained unmatched. This CDR3 has 17 residues. The CDR3 sequence is CASSQGRQGITSYEQYF. Written as DNA, the CDR3 is TGTGCCAGCAGCCAAGGACGACAGGGTATCACTTCCTACGAGCAGTACTTC.

This clonotype has only one observation. This chain uses TRBV5-1 with TRBJ1-1; 10 bases line up with TRBD1. This CDR3 is 15 amino acids long. The V gene end was trimmed by 2 bases and the J gene end by 3 bases; junction bases not matched to a gene: 4. The germline V gene encodes CDR1 SGHRS and CDR2 YFSETQ. This CDR3 is CASSFGTGEYTEAFF. CDR3 DNA: TGCGCCAGCAGCTTTGGGACAGGGGAGTACACTGAAGCTTTCTTT.

Ten or more counts support this clonotype. This sequence joins TRBV15 and TRBJ2-5; no clear D gene. The CDR3 loop spans 15 amino acids. Germline-derived CDR1 and CDR2 are LNHNV and YYDKDF (reference sequence). Trimming shortened V by 6 bases and J by 1 base, and 15 bases separated the two germline ends. The CDR3 here is CATSLRRPPQETQYF. CDR3 DNA sequence: TGTGCCACCAGTTTACGCCGACCCCCCCAAGAGACCCAGTACTTC.

Ten or more counts support this clonotype. The gene calls are TRBV12-3 or TRBV12-4 and TRBJ1-5; the match to TRBD1 covers 7 bases. Unmatched junction bases numbered 9, after V lost 6 bases and J lost 7 bases. This CDR3 spans 14 amino acids. The CDR3 coding sequence is TGTGCCAGCAGCGTTACAGGGGAGAGGCAGCCCCAGCATTTT. Its translation: CASSVTGERQPQHF.

V usage is TRBV27 and J usage is TRBJ2-5; the D gene could be TRBD1 or TRBD2 (5 bases each). There are 13 residues in the CDR3. Germline V lookup: CDR1 MNHEY, CDR2 SMNVEV (reference sequence). Trimming cost V 6 bases and J 5 bases, with 13 bases left between them. The CDR3 protein is CASSLLGDETQYF. The CDR3 region has the DNA TGTGCCAGCAGCTTGCTGGGGGACGAGACCCAGTACTTC.

In the case of this clonotype: This could be a read error, since a much larger clone is one nucleotide away. The gene calls are TRBV19 and TRBJ2-6, with TRBD2 identical over 7 bases. The germline CDR1 and CDR2 sequences are LNHDA and SQIVND (reference sequence). The CDR3 extends over 17 amino acids. This chain's CDR3 is CASSIVGGDSVANVLTF. The CDR3, as DNA: TGTGCCAGTAGTATCGTGGGAGGGGACTCTGTGGCCAACGTCCTGACTTTC.

The CDR3 DNA is TGTGCCAGCAGCTCGGCAGGGGGCATGAACATTCAGTACTTC. Translated: CASSSAGGMNIQYF. This rearrangement joins TRBV12-3 or TRBV12-4 to TRBJ2-4; TRBD1 matches at 8 bases. With V trimmed by 6 bases and J by 7 bases, 8 bases remained unmatched. There are 14 residues in the CDR3.

The genes are TRBV24-1 and TRBJ2-5; the match to TRBD2 covers 9 bases. The CDR3 spans 15 residues. Germline trimming cut 4 bases from V and 7 bases from J; bases unmatched to any gene: 9. Germline CDR1 reads KGHDR; CDR2 reads SFDVKD. CDR3 DNA sequence: TGTGCCACCAGTGACACGACTAGCGGCCAGGTGACCCAGTACTTC. Protein sequence: CATSDTTSGQVTQYF.

Regarding this clonotype: This may be a read error: a much more frequent sequence differs by one nucleotide. J is TRBJ2-2 and V is TRBV4-2; a possible D gene is TRBD2 (5 bases). In germline, CDR1 is LGHNA, CDR2 YNFKEQ. This CDR3 is 15 amino acids long. V lost 4 bases and J 7 bases, leaving 16 bases between the germline ends. CDR3 sequence reads: CASSRVLARGGELFF. CDR3 bases: TGTGCCAGCAGCCGAGTGCTAGCTCGGGGCGGGGAGCTGTTTTTT.

The chain combines TRBV6-1 with TRBJ1-4; D is undetermined. Germline CDR1 and CDR2: MNHNS and SASEGT. V was clipped by 6 bases and J by 14 bases, with 13 bases between them. The CDR3 extends over 11 amino acids. The CDR3 reads CASSKGTGLFF. The CDR3 DNA sequence: TGTGCCAGCAGCAAAGGTACGGGGCTGTTTTTT.

Many counts were recorded for this clonotype. V usage is TRBV29-1 and J usage is TRBJ2-5; D is possibly TRBD1 (6 bases). The V and J ends lost 7 bases and 2 bases respectively, with 14 bases between them. CDR3 length equals 13 residues. Germline V lookup: CDR1 SQVTM, CDR2 ANQGSEA. The CDR3 DNA reads as TGCAGCGGAAACTACAGGGTGCAAGAGACCCAGTACTTC. Translating it yields CSGNYRVQETQYF.

This clonotype was detected many times. The V gene is TRBV4-1, the J gene TRBJ2-3, with TRBD2 identical over 7 bases. The CDR3 spans 16 residues. Germline V lookup: CDR1 MGHRA, CDR2 YSYEKL. With 4 bases clipped from V and 2 bases from J, the junction kept 9 bases outside the gene matches. CDR3 region: CASSPTHGRNTDTQYF. The DNA of the CDR3 is TGCGCCAGCAGCCCTACGCACGGGAGGAACACAGATACGCAGTATTTT.

The chain joins TRBV6-4 to TRBJ2-5; perhaps TRBD2 as D (6 bases). Germline V gene sequence: CDR1 MRHNA, CDR2 SNTAGT. The CDR3 spans 16 residues. V lost 2 bases and J 3 bases, leaving 16 bases between the germline ends. In DNA form, the CDR3 reads TGTGCCAGCAGTGACGAATATCTAGCGAATAAAGAGACCCAGTACTTC. Protein sequence: CASSDEYLANKETQYF.

This clonotype was counted between two and nine times. The gene calls are TRBV12-3 or TRBV12-4 and TRBJ2-3, with TRBD2 identical over 9 bases. The CDR3 length is 18 residues. V lost 4 bases to trimming and J lost 0 bases; unmatched junction nucleotides: 11. The CDR3 reads CASSSSARLAGSTDTQYF. DNA of the CDR3: TGTGCCAGCAGTTCAAGCGCCCGGCTAGCGGGAAGCACAGATACGCAGTATTTT.